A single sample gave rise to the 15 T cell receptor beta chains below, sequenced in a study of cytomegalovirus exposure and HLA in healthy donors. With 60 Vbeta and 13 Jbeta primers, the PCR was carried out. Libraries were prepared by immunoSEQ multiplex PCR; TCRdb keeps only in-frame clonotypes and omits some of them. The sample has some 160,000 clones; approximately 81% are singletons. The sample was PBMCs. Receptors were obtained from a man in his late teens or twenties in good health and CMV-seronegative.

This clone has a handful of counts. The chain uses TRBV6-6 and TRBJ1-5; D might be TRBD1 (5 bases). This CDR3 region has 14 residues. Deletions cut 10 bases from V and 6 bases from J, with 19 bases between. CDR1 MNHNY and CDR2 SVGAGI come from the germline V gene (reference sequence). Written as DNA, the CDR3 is TGTGCCACCTTAGAGACACCCGGGGGTCAGCCCCAGCATTTT. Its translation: CATLETPGGQPQHF.

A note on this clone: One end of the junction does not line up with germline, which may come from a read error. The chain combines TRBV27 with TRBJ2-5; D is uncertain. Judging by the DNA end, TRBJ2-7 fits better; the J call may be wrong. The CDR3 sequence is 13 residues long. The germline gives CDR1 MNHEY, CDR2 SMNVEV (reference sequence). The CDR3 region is CVSSLGSSYEQYF. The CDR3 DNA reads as TGTGTCAGCAGTTTGGGCAGCTCCTACGAGCAGTACTTC.

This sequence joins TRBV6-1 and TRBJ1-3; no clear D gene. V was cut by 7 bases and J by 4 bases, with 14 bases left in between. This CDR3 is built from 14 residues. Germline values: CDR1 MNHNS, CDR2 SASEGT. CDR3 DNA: TGTGCCAGCAAGGAGGGCCGCGCGGGAAACACCATATATTTT. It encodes CASKEGRAGNTIYF.

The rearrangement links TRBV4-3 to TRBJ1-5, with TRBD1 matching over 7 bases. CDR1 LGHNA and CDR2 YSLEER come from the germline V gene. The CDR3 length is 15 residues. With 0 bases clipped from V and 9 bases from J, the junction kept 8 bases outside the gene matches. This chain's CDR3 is CASSQEATGKWPQHF. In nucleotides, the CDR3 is TGCGCCAGCAGCCAAGAAGCGACAGGGAAATGGCCCCAGCATTTT.

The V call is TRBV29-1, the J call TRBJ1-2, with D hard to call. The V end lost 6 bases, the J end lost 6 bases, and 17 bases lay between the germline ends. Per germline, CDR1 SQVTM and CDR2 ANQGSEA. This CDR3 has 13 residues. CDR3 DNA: TGCAGCGTGCGCCGGGGAGGCGGGGATGGCTACACCTTC. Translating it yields CSVRRGGGDGYTF.

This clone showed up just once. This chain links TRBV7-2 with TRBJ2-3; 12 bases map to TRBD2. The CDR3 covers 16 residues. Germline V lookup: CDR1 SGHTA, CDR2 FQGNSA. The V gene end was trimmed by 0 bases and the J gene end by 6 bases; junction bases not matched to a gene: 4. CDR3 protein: CASSLASLAGGDTQYF. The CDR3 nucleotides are TGTGCCAGCAGCTTAGCGTCCCTAGCGGGGGGGGATACGCAGTATTTT.

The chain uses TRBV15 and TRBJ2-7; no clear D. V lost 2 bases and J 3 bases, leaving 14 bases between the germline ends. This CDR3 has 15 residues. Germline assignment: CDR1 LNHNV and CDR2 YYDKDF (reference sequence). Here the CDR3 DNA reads TGTGCCACCAGCAGACCCTTAGGCGGCATCTACGAGCAGTACTTC. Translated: CATSRPLGGIYEQYF.

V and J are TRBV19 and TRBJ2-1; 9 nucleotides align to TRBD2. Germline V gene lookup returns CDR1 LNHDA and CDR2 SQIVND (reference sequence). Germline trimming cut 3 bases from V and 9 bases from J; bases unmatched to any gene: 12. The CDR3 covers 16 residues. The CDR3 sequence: CASSMGASGVYIEQFF. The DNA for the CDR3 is TGTGCCAGTAGTATGGGAGCTAGCGGGGTTTATATTGAGCAGTTCTTC.

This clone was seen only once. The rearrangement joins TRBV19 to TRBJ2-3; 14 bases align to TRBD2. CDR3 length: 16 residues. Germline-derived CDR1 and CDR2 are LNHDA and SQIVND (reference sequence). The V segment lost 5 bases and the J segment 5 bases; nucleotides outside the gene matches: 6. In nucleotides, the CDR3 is TGTGCCAGTAGTGAGCGACTAGCGGGGGGGCAAGATACGCAGTATTTT. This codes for CASSERLAGGQDTQYF.

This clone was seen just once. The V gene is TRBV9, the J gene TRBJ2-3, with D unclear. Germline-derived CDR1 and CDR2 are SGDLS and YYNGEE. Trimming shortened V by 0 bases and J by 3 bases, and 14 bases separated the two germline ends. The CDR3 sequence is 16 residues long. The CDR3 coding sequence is TGTGCCAGCAGCGTAGGATCCACTTCCCGTACAGATACGCAGTATTTT. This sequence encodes CASSVGSTSRTDTQYF.

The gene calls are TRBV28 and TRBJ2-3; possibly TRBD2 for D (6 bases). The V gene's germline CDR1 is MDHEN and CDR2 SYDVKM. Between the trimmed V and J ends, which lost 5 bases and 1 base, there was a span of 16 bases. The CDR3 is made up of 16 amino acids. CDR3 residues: CASSPPRPSGTDTQYF. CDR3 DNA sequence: TGTGCCAGCAGTCCCCCACGGCCTAGCGGCACAGATACGCAGTATTTT.

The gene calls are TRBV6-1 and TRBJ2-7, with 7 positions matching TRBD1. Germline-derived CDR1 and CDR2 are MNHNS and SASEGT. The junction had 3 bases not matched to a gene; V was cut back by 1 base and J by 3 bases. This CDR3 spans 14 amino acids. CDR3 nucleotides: TGTGCCAGCAGTGAAGACGGGACAGACTACGAGCAGTACTTC. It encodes CASSEDGTDYEQYF.

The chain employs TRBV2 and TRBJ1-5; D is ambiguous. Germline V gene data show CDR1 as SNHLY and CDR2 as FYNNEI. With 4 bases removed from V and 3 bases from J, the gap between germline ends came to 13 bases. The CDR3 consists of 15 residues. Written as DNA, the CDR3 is TGTGCCAGCAGTGCGGGAGTCGGGTACAATCAGCCCCAGCATTTT. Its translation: CASSAGVGYNQPQHF.

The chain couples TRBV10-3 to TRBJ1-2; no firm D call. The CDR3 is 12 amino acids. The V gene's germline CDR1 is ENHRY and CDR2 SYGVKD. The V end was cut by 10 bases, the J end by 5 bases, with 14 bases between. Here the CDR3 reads CATAEGGYGYTF. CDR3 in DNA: TGTGCCACCGCCGAGGGCGGGTATGGCTACACCTTC.

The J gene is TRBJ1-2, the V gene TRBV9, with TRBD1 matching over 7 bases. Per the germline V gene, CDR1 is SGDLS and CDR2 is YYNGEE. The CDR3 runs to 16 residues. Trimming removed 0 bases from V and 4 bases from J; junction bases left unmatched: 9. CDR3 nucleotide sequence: TGTGCCAGCAGCGTAGATATGAAGGGGGCTGCCTATGGCTACACCTTC. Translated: CASSVDMKGAAYGYTF. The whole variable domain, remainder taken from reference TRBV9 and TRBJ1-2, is DSGVTQTPKHLITATGQRVTLRCSPRSGDLSVYWYQQSLDQGLQFLIQYYNGEERAKGNILERFSAQQFPDLHSELNLSSLELGDSALYFCASSVDMKGAAYGYTFGSGTRLTVV.